This record covers a single TCR beta chain. What it recognizes is unknown. These data are taken from a study of cytomegalovirus exposure and HLA in healthy donors. Study-level findings and limits: Segments of the TCR beta V type were, in most cases, productive about 90% or about 30% of the time in an earlier analysis. High specificity and sensitivity for cytomegalovirus status were reported for the classifier.

Trimming took 2 bases from V and 4 from J, leaving 15 bases between them. CDR1 and CDR2 from the germline V gene are MDHEN and SYDVKM. The CDR3 is made up of 16 amino acids. Both 60 Vbeta primers and 13 Jbeta primers went into the PCR. TCRdb's copy holds only in-frame clones and misses some; the assay was immunoSEQ multiplex PCR. The sample includes 170,000 or so clones, about 84% of them seen just once. This receptor was obtained from a man aged 18 to 29 in good health and CMV-seronegative. The chain uses TRBV28 and TRBJ1-5; D unclear. The material sequenced was PBMCs. This CDR3 is CASSLGAGAENQPQHF. CDR3 bases: TGTGCCAGCAGTTTAGGTGCCGGAGCAGAGAATCAGCCCCAGCATTTT.